These 21 T cell receptor beta chains share one sample of origin, sequenced in a study of identical twins. TCRdb independently ran MiXCR on the 5' RACE reads; one entry per CDR3 protein. The sample lists around 250,000 distinct CDR3 sequences, roughly 13% occurring once. These sequences were also reported in another study, on yellow fever vaccine responses in identical twins.

Sequenced material: memory (CD45RO+) T cells sorted from blood. The origin of the receptors is a woman aged 18 to 35 in good health.

V gene TRBV5-1 combines with J gene TRBJ2-5; 9 bases line up with TRBD1. With V trimmed by 4 bases and J by 5 bases, 9 bases remained unmatched. Germline V gene sequence: CDR1 SGHRS, CDR2 YFSETQ. This CDR3 contains 15 residues. The CDR3 reads CASSGGDRVYETQYF. CDR3 DNA: TGCGCCAGCAGCGGGGGGGACAGGGTGTACGAGACCCAGTACTTC.

The chain combines TRBV6-4 with TRBJ2-3; 8 bases are shared with TRBD2. Germline V gene lookup returns CDR1 MRHNA and CDR2 SNTAGT. The CDR3 sequence is 15 residues long. The J segment lost 0 bases and the V segment lost 2 bases, leaving 1 base of the junction unmatched. The CDR3 loop reads CASSDVAGSTDTQYF. The CDR3 DNA reads as TGTGCCAGCAGTGACGTAGCGGGGAGCACAGATACGCAGTATTTT.

This clonotype was seen a few times. This sequence joins TRBV15 and TRBJ2-7, with unresolved D. Trimming took off 0 bases at V and 4 bases at J, with 10 bases between the two ends. The CDR3 extends over 14 amino acids. Germline CDR1 is LNHNV and CDR2 is YYDKDF (reference sequence). This chain's CDR3 is CATSRERSLYEQYF. CDR3 in DNA: TGTGCCACCAGCAGAGAGCGGAGCTTATACGAGCAGTACTTC.

In this sample, this clonotype turned up a few times. J is TRBJ2-5 and V is TRBV6-2 or TRBV6-3, with 10 bases lining up with TRBD2. Per germline, CDR1 MNHEY and CDR2 SVGEGT. The CDR3 loop spans 15 amino acids. V was pared by 8 bases and J by 4 bases, with 10 bases of the junction left unmatched. The CDR3 DNA reads TGTGCCAGCTCAGTGAGCGGGGGGGCCGGAGAGACCCAGTACTTC. Residues: CASSVSGGAGETQYF.

This clonotype was recorded a few times. The J gene is TRBJ2-3, the V gene TRBV7-8; TRBD1 or TRBD2 may be the D gene (5 bases each). This CDR3 has 13 amino acids. V was pared by 5 bases and J by 7 bases, with 13 bases between. Germline V CDR1 and CDR2: SGHVS, FQNEAQ. The CDR3 nucleotides are TGTGCCAGCAGCCCCCGGGACGCGTATACGCAGTATTTT. It yields the protein CASSPRDAYTQYF.

This clonotype has only a few counts. This chain connects TRBV11-2 to TRBJ2-3; D is possibly TRBD2 (5 bases). Germline V gives CDR1 SGHAT, CDR2 FQNNGV. V dropped 0 bases and J dropped 3 bases, with 10 bases sitting between them. There are 15 residues in the CDR3. For the CDR3, the DNA is TGTGCCAGCAGCTTAGACGTGGGGAGAACAGATACGCAGTATTTT. Residues: CASSLDVGRTDTQYF.

This clonotype was seen a few times. The chain is built from TRBV20-1 and TRBJ2-4; D is possibly TRBD1 (6 bases). Trimming cost V 0 bases and J 0 bases, with 12 bases left between them. Germline CDR1 reads DFQATT; CDR2 reads SNEGSKA (reference sequence). The CDR3 contains 16 residues. CDR3 DNA sequence: TGCAGTGCTAGAGATCCGGGCAGGGGAGCCAAAAACATTCAGTACTTC. It is translated as CSARDPGRGAKNIQYF.

This clonotype came up a few times. The chain uses TRBV20-1 and TRBJ2-1; 10 bases map to TRBD2. V shed 1 base, J shed 1 base, and the junction held 4 bases outside the gene matches. The CDR3 is 16 residues long. Germline V gene sequence: CDR1 DFQATT, CDR2 SNEGSKA (reference sequence). CDR3 nucleotides: TGCAGTGCTAGAGCTTATAGCGGGGGGTCCTACAATGAGCAGTTCTTC. Translated: CSARAYSGGSYNEQFF.

This clonotype was seen only a few times. This sequence joins TRBV20-1 and TRBJ2-7; D uncertain. The germline V gene encodes CDR1 DFQATT and CDR2 SNEGSKA (reference sequence). With 3 bases removed from V and 1 base from J, the gap between germline ends came to 16 bases. This CDR3 comprises 15 residues. The CDR3 is CSASSSMGKSYEQYF. The DNA for the CDR3 is TGCAGTGCTAGCTCTTCCATGGGGAAATCCTACGAGCAGTACTTC.

This clonotype was seen a handful of times. CDR3 bases: TGTGCCAGCAGCCAAGATGCGGGAGCCTATAACAATGAGCAGTTCTTC. Translating gives CASSQDAGAYNNEQFF. The chain is built from TRBV4-2 and TRBJ2-1, with 7 positions matching TRBD2. The CDR3 length is 16 residues. V was clipped by 0 bases and J by 5 bases; unmatched bases: 7. Germline-derived CDR1 and CDR2 are LGHNA and YNFKEQ.

This clonotype was seen repeatedly, ten times or more. This chain connects TRBV20-1 to TRBJ2-3, with TRBD2 matching 10 bases. After removal of 0 bases from V and 1 base from J, the junction contained 4 bases not matched to a gene. Looked up from germline, CDR1 is DFQATT and CDR2 is SNEGSKA (reference sequence). The CDR3 runs 16 residues. The CDR3: CSARDRLAGRTDTQYF. The CDR3 nucleotides are TGCAGTGCTAGAGACCGACTAGCGGGCCGCACAGATACGCAGTATTTT.

The chain couples TRBV5-1 to TRBJ2-5; 8 nucleotides match TRBD1. V shed 7 bases, J shed 6 bases, and the junction held 11 bases outside the gene matches. This CDR3 region has 14 residues. Germline CDR1 is SGHRS and CDR2 is YFSETQ. The CDR3 DNA is TGCGCCAGCGGTCAGGGGGCGCTTGGGCAGACCCAGTACTTC. It is translated as CASGQGALGQTQYF.

This clonotype was detected ten times or more. The chain recombines TRBV7-2 with TRBJ2-1, with D unresolved. Germline CDR1 SGHTA, CDR2 FQGNSA. This CDR3 has 13 amino acids. V lost 1 base and J 9 bases, leaving 10 bases between the germline ends. In DNA, the CDR3 is TGTGCCAGCAGCTTAGTTGTGGGCGGTGAGCAGTTCTTC. Protein product: CASSLVVGGEQFF.

This clonotype was counted a few times. V is TRBV19 and J is TRBJ2-2; 7 bases map to TRBD1. V was clipped by 5 bases and J by 3 bases; unmatched bases: 9. Per germline, CDR1 LNHDA and CDR2 SQIVND (reference sequence). CDR3 size: 16 residues. DNA for the CDR3: TGTGCCAGTAGTGTCATACAGGGGAAATACACCGGGGAGCTGTTTTTT. Its translation: CASSVIQGKYTGELFF. Using reference TRBV19 and TRBJ2-2 for the parts outside the CDR3, the full variable domain is DGGITQSPKYLFRKEGQNVTLSCEQNLNHDAMYWYRQDPGQGLRLIYYSQIVNDFQKGDIAEGYSVSREKKESFPLTVTSAQKNPTAFYLCASSVIQGKYTGELFFGEGSRLTVL.

The chain carries TRBV7-8 and TRBJ2-7, with 11 bases aligning to TRBD2. CDR1 SGHVS and CDR2 FQNEAQ come from the germline V gene. The CDR3 spans 16 residues. Germline trimming cut 5 bases from V and 0 bases from J; bases unmatched to any gene: 6. In DNA form, the CDR3 reads TGTGCCAGCAGCAAAACTAGCGGGGGATTCTCCTACGAGCAGTACTTC. It is translated as CASSKTSGGFSYEQYF.

This clonotype was counted ten times or more. The chain links TRBV7-2 to TRBJ1-5; D unresolved. This CDR3 comprises 13 residues. From germline, CDR1 is SGHTA and CDR2 FQGNSA. Trimming took off 5 bases at V and 5 bases at J, with 10 bases between the two ends. The CDR3 bases are TGTGCCAGCAGCGTTGTGGCCGATCAGCCCCAGCATTTT. Translation: CASSVVADQPQHF.

This clonotype came up a few times. The chain carries TRBV30 and TRBJ2-1, with TRBD2 as a possible D gene (5 bases). In germline, CDR1 is GTSNPN, CDR2 SVGIG (reference sequence). V was shortened by 4 bases and J by 1 base, with 11 bases between the two germline ends. The CDR3 sequence is 14 residues long. The CDR3 region has the DNA TGTGCCTGGAAGCGGTCGACGTCCTACAATGAGCAGTTCTTC. This encodes CAWKRSTSYNEQFF.

The table lists this clonotype with a few counts. This chain links TRBV24-1 with TRBJ2-2, with 10 bases lining up with TRBD1. CDR1 is KGHDR and CDR2 is SFDVKD in the germline V gene. V lost 4 bases, J lost 4 bases, and 8 bases stayed unmatched. The CDR3 length is 17 residues. CDR3 amino acids: CATSDPGTGDTTGELFF. In DNA, the CDR3 is TGTGCCACCAGTGACCCCGGGACAGGGGACACCACCGGGGAGCTGTTTTTT.

This clonotype occurred a few times. The chain has TRBV27 and TRBJ2-5; 10 nucleotides match TRBD2. V was clipped by 5 bases and J by 5 bases; unmatched bases: 8. The V gene's germline CDR1 is MNHEY and CDR2 SMNVEV (reference sequence). This CDR3 comprises 15 residues. The CDR3 nucleotides read TGTGCCAGCAGTGGTCTAGCGGGAGTCAAGGAGACCCAGTACTTC. Its protein product is CASSGLAGVKETQYF.

The chain has TRBV24-1 and TRBJ2-2; tentatively, D is TRBD1 or TRBD2 (5 bases each). CDR1 and CDR2 from the germline V gene are KGHDR and SFDVKD. Trimming cost V 6 bases and J 2 bases, with 15 bases left between them. The CDR3 spans 16 residues. Here the CDR3 reads CATSTSVGGNTGELFF. Written as DNA, the CDR3 is TGTGCCACCAGTACGTCTGTTGGGGGAAACACCGGGGAGCTGTTTTTT.

This clonotype was found many times. The chain couples TRBV29-1 to TRBJ2-1; TRBD2 aligns across 14 bases. Trimming at V came to 6 bases and at J to 5 bases, leaving 6 bases not matched to a gene. The CDR3 consists of 15 residues. CDR1 SQVTM and CDR2 ANQGSEA come from the germline V gene. The CDR3 sequence: CSVAGTSGSNNEQFF. For the CDR3, the DNA is TGCAGCGTGGCCGGGACTAGCGGGAGCAACAATGAGCAGTTCTTC.